This T cell receptor beta chain was captured in a study of vaccination and CD4 T cells after COVID-19. The wider study: Stimulation of cells relied on overlapping spike peptides derived from SARS-CoV-2, HCoV-NL63, HCoV-OC43 and HCoV-229E.

Treatment here: roughly 10-day PBMC culture with coronavirus spike peptide pools or control peptides (ViraFEST assay). For this clonotype: No antigen is known for it.

The Oncomine TCR Beta short-read assay was applied to DNA of cultured CD4+ T cells. TCRdb analysed the PCR reads with MiXCR anew, one entry per CDR3 protein. The table records approximately 9,300 distinct CDR3 sequences, nearly 25% of them present only once. Material: CD4+ T cells from blood, cultured in vitro, obtained before SARS-CoV-2 vaccination. The receptor comes from a human donor who received a COVID-19 vaccine.

In DNA, the CDR3 is TGTGCCAGCAGGGGGTTATATACTGGGACAGCGAACACCGGGGAGCTGTTTTTT. Translating gives CASRGLYTGTANTGELFF. V gene TRBV6-1 combines with J gene TRBJ2-2; 7 bases line up with TRBD1. This CDR3 contains 18 residues. J was trimmed by 0 bases and V by 6 bases; bases with no gene match: 13. Germline lookup yields CDR1 MNHNS and CDR2 SASEGT.